Described below is a single T cell receptor beta chain sequence and its context. The junction shows a germline mismatch at one end, possibly a read error. The protocol was immunoSEQ multiplex PCR, while the TCRdb copy is restricted to in-frame clones and leaves out a portion. The data show about 130,000 clones, with 92% seen just once and around 2.1% held by the top ten. This record comes from a study of control samples from healthy donors and cancer patients. The CDR3 runs 18 residues. The germline CDR1 and CDR2 sequences are SGHRS and YFSETQ. The clonotype originates from a woman aged 45-65 years in good health. What was sequenced was blood. The J gene is TRBJ2-3, the V gene TRBV5-1, with 15 bases identical to TRBD2. The CDR3 coding sequence is TGCGCCAGCAGCTCTGGACTAGCGGGAGGGTGGAGCACAGATATGCAGTATTTT. Translating it yields CASSSGLAGGWSTDMQYF.